The TCR beta chain under discussion was sequenced for a study of shared clonotypes between healthy human individuals. The germline CDR1 and CDR2 sequences are GTSNPN and SVGIG (reference sequence). The CDR3 has 14 residues. V lost 2 bases to trimming and J lost 1 base, with 11 bases between them. This was a deep-level run. Over several immunoSEQ plates, each subset's genomic DNA was distributed in even portions. Sequencing was performed with immunoSEQ multiplex PCR; in TCRdb, only in-frame clones are kept and a portion is missing. The sample holds about 530,000 clones; about three quarters are singletons and the top ten take approximately 12%.

The V gene is TRBV30, the J gene TRBJ1-1; D not resolved. Sequenced sample: PBMCs. The clonotype was recovered from a woman between 40 and 50 years old in good health. Some clones in this sample may be carry-over from other donors' samples. In DNA, the CDR3 is TGTGCCTGGAGTAGAGGACCCTGGAACACTGAAGCTTTCTTT. Its translation: CAWSRGPWNTEAFF.